The present T cell receptor (beta chain) was sequenced within a study of cytomegalovirus exposure and HLA in healthy donors. Study results and caveats: By a later analysis, the bulk of CMV-associated TCR beta chains appeared HLA-restricted.

Germline V CDR1 and CDR2: LNHDA, SQIVND (reference sequence). This CDR3 is 13 amino acids long. The germline V and J ends were trimmed by 6 bases and 8 bases, with 14 bases remaining between them. As regards this clone: Its antigen is not identified.

Amplification used 60 Vbeta primers and 13 Jbeta primers. Assay: immunoSEQ multiplex PCR; the TCRdb copy retains only in-frame clones and omits some. The top ten clones hold 0.4% to 0.6% of a sample with about 240,000 clones, approximately 78% of them seen once. The chain recombines TRBV19 with TRBJ2-1; D gene unclear. The sequence was collected from a boy aged 5 to 17 in good health and CMV-seronegative. The specimen sequenced was PBMCs. The DNA of the CDR3 is TGTGCCAGTAGCCCAGCTAGTGCCGATGAGCAGTTCTTC. Its translation: CASSPASADEQFF. Complete variable domain (other parts from reference TRBV19 and TRBJ2-1): DGGITQSPKYLFRKEGQNVTLSCEQNLNHDAMYWYRQDPGQGLRLIYYSQIVNDFQKGDIAEGYSVSREKKESFPLTVTSAQKNPTAFYLCASSPASADEQFFGPGTRLTVL.